This TCR beta chain was observed in a study of T cells in Graves' hyperthyroidism and ophthalmopathy. Study conclusions and caveats: Stable hyperthyroidism was separated from ophthalmopathy by a model based on 13 V-J features.

There were TCR beta CDR3 regions amplified from RNA transcripts. During a first-round RT-PCR of the TCR CDR3, the HTBI primer set was used. MiXCR, run by TCRdb on the multiplex PCR reads, gives a single entry per CDR3 protein. The sample has 690,000 or so distinct CDR3 sequences, 18% seen once. This clonotype was seen a handful of times. Its antigen remains unknown. The hyperthyroidism was newly diagnosed and had lasted under 2 months; the patients were aged 18 to 65. The CDR3 totals 15 residues. V was clipped by 1 base and J by 3 bases, with 10 bases between them. Source material: blood. The TCR was taken from a woman between 50 and 59 years old with Graves' hyperthyroidism that later progressed to Graves' ophthalmopathy. The chain has TRBV12-3 or TRBV12-4 and TRBJ1-5; D unresolved. The CDR3 loop reads CASSLDGELNQPQHF. The DNA for the CDR3 is TGTGCCAGCAGTTTAGACGGGGAACTCAATCAGCCCCAGCATTTT.